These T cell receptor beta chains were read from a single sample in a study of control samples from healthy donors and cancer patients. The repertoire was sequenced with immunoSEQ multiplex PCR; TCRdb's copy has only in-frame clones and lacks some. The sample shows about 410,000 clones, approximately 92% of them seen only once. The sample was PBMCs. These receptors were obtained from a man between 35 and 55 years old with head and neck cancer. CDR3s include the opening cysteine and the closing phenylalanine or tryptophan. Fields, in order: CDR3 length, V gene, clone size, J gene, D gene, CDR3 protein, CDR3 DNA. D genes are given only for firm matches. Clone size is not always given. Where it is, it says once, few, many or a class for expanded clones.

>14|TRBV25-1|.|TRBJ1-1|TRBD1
CASRDRGWGTEAFF
TGTGCCAGCAGGGACAGGGGATGGGGCACTGAAGCTTTCTTT
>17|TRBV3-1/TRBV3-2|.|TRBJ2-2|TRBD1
CASSHTRTGTRTGELFF
TGTGCCAGCAGCCATACTCGGACAGGGACGCGGACCGGGGAGCTGTTTTTT
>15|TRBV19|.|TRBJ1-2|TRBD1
CASSMPGQGGYGYTF
TGTGCCAGTAGTATGCCGGGACAGGGAGGCTATGGCTACACCTTC
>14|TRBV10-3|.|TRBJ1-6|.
CAISEDRSNSPLHF
TGTGCCATCAGTGAGGACAGGTCTAATTCACCCCTCCACTTT
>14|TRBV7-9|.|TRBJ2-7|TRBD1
CASSAGGQGSEQYF
TGTGCCAGCAGCGCCGGGGGACAGGGATCCGAGCAGTACTTC
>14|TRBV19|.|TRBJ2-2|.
CASGGTGNTGELFF
TGTGCCAGCGGGGGGACAGGGAACACCGGGGAGCTGTTTTTT
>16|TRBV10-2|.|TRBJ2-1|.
CASWDPWTQHYNEQFF
TGCGCCAGCTGGGACCCCTGGACCCAGCACTACAATGAGCAGTTCTTC
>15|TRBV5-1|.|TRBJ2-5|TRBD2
CASSFSGTREETQYF
TGCGCCAGCAGCTTTTCCGGGACTAGGGAAGAGACCCAGTACTTC
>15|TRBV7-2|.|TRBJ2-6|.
CASSVAFSGANVLTF
TGTGCCAGCAGCGTAGCCTTCTCTGGGGCCAACGTCCTGACTTTC
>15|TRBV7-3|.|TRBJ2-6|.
CASSLGYSGANVLTF
TGTGCCAGCAGCTTAGGTTATTCTGGGGCCAACGTCCTGACTTTC
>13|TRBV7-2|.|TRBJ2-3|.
CASSLGLTGAAYF
TGTGCCAGCAGCTTAGGGCTGACGGGGGCAGCGTATTTT
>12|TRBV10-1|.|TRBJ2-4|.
CASSEGGGIQYF
TGCGCCAGCAGTGAGGGAGGGGGCATTCAGTACTTC
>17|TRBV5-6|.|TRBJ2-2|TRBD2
CASSLPGVAGNTGELFF
TGTGCCAGCAGCCTACCGGGGGTAGCGGGGAACACCGGGGAGCTGTTTTTT
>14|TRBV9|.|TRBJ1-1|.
CASSVVAENTEAFF
TGTGCCAGCAGCGTAGTGGCAGAAAACACTGAAGCTTTCTTT
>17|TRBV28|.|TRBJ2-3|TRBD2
CASSSGPGGGGTDTQYF
TGTGCCAGCAGTAGTGGGCCTGGCGGGGGGGGGACAGATACGCAGTATTTT
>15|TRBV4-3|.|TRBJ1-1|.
CASSQDSGGGTEAFF
TGCGCCAGCAGCCAAGATTCGGGGGGAGGCACTGAAGCTTTCTTT
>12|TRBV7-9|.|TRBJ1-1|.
CASSLENTEAFF
TGTGCCAGCAGCTTAGAGAACACTGAAGCTTTCTTT
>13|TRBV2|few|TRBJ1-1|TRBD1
CASTGRGSTEAFF
TGTGCCAGCACCGGCAGGGGGTCCACTGAAGCTTTCTTT
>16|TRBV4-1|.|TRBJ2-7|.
CASSQVNLVVFDEQYF
TGCGCCAGCAGCCAAGTCAATCTAGTAGTCTTCGACGAGCAGTACTTC
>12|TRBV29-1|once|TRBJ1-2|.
CSSARAMGGYTF
TGCAGCTCCGCAAGAGCGATGGGGGGCTACACCTTC
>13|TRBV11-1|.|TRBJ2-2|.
CASSFLGGGELFF
TGTGCCAGCAGCTTTTTAGGTGGCGGGGAGCTGTTTTTT
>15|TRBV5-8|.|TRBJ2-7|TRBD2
CASSLGAGETYEQYF
TGTGCCAGCAGCTTGGGTGCGGGGGAAACCTACGAGCAGTACTTC
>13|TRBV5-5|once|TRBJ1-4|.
CASSRGDTEKLFF
TGTGCCAGCAGCCGCGGGGACACCGAAAAACTGTTTTTT
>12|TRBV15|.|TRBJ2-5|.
CATSPHQETQYF
TGTGCCACCAGCCCCCACCAAGAGACCCAGTACTTC
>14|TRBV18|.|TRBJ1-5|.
CASSPTISNQPQHF
TGTGCCAGCTCCCCCACGATAAGCAATCAGCCCCAGCATTTT
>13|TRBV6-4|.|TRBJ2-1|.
CASSDSSENEQFF
TGTGCCAGCAGTGACTCGTCTGAGAATGAGCAGTTCTTC
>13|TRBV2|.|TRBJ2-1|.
CASSSGVYNEQFF
TGTGCCAGCAGTTCCGGGGTCTACAATGAGCAGTTCTTC
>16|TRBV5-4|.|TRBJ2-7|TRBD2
CASRTSSGAGGDEQYF
TGTGCCAGCAGAACCTCCTCGGGAGCGGGAGGGGACGAGCAGTACTTC
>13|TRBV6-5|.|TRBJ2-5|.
CASRYVYQETQYF
TGTGCCAGCAGATATGTGTACCAAGAGACCCAGTACTTC
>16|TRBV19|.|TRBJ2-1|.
CASSLKTEGGYNEQFF
TGTGCCAGTAGTCTCAAAACCGAGGGTGGGTACAATGAGCAGTTCTTC
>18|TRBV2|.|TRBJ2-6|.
CASKFEVFDSGGANVLTF
TGTGCCAGCAAGTTCGAAGTATTTGACTCGGGGGGGGCCAACGTCCTGACTTTC
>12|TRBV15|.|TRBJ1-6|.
CATSPNNSPLHF
TGTGCCACCAGCCCCAATAATTCACCCCTCCACTTT
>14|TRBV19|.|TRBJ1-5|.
CASNIREYNQPQHF
TGTGCCAGTAACATAAGGGAGTACAATCAGCCCCAGCATTTT
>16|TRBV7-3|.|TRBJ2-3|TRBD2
CASSSGRGAVIDTQYF
TGTGCCAGCAGCTCCGGGCGGGGGGCGGTAATAGATACGCAGTATTTT
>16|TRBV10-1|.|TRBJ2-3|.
CASSESMAGGTDTQYF
TGCGCCAGCAGTGAGTCGATGGCAGGGGGCACAGATACGCAGTATTTT
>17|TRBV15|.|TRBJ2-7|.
CATSRDLGKRHSYEQYF
TGTGCCACCAGCAGAGACCTGGGGAAGCGACACTCCTACGAGCAGTACTTC
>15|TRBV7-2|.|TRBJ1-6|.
CASSLDSSYNSPLHF
TGTGCCAGCAGCTTAGACAGCTCCTATAATTCACCCCTCCACTTT
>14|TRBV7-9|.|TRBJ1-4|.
CASSSAGFSEKLFF
TGTGCCAGCAGCTCCGCAGGGTTCAGTGAAAAACTGTTTTTT
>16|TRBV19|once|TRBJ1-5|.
CASSPILGDSNQPQHF
TGTGCCAGTAGTCCCATCCTCGGGGATTCCAATCAGCCCCAGCATTTT
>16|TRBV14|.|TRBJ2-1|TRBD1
CASARRGQGIYNEQFF
TGTGCCAGCGCCCGTCGGGGACAGGGTATCTACAATGAGCAGTTCTTC
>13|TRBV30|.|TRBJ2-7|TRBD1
CACGGTGGYEQYF
TGTGCCTGTGGGGGGACAGGGGGCTACGAGCAGTACTTC